The 32 T cell receptor beta chains reported below all come from one sample, sequenced in a study of blood T cell repertoires in COVID-19. TCRdb's table, derived via immunoSEQ multiplex PCR, lists solely in-frame clones and lacks some. Among tens of thousands of clones listed, approximately 88% were seen once. The specimen was peripheral blood. The receptors originated from a woman of 80 years or more with active or convalescent COVID-19.

The gene calls are TRBV12-3 or TRBV12-4 and TRBJ1-1, with TRBD1 as a possible D gene (5 bases). V lost 5 bases, J lost 2 bases, and 9 bases lay in between. CDR3 length: 13 residues. DNA for the CDR3: TGTGCCAGCAGTACGCAGGGCAACACTGAAGCTTTCTTT. Encoded protein: CASSTQGNTEAFF.

The genes are TRBV7-9 and TRBJ2-2; 12 positions agree with TRBD2. Germline V lookup: CDR1 SEHNR, CDR2 FQNEAQ (reference sequence). The trim removed 6 bases at V and 0 bases at J, leaving 5 bases unmatched. This CDR3 region has 17 residues. The CDR3 nucleotides read TGTGCCAGCAGGAGGGGACTAGCGGGCTCGAACACCGGGGAGCTGTTTTTT. Amino acids: CASRRGLAGSNTGELFF.

This clone came up once. This sequence joins TRBV5-1 and TRBJ2-3; D perhaps matches TRBD1 (7 bases). V was shortened by 0 bases and J by 4 bases, with 15 bases between the two germline ends. CDR3 length equals 16 residues. Germline CDR1 SGHRS, CDR2 YFSETQ. CDR3 sequence reads: CASSLVAQGGADTQYF. The CDR3 coding sequence is TGCGCCAGCAGCTTGGTAGCCCAGGGGGGCGCAGATACGCAGTATTTT.

For this clone: Within the sample, other DNA sequences also encode this same CDR3. The chain couples TRBV5-4 to TRBJ1-1, with 8 bases aligning to TRBD1. The CDR3 has 14 residues. Germline trimming cut 4 bases from V and 4 bases from J; bases unmatched to any gene: 6. Per germline, CDR1 SGHNT and CDR2 YYREEE (reference sequence). Here the CDR3 DNA reads TGTGCCAGCAGCCTTTGGACAGGGACCACTGAAGCTTTCTTT. The encoded protein is CASSLWTGTTEAFF.

This rearrangement joins TRBV30 to TRBJ2-3; 9 bases align to TRBD1. Germline-derived CDR1 and CDR2 are GTSNPN and SVGIG (reference sequence). CDR3 size: 15 residues. V was clipped by 1 base and J by 5 bases; unmatched bases: 7. The CDR3 is CAWSDGQGKVDTQYF. CDR3 bases: TGTGCCTGGAGTGACGGACAGGGGAAAGTAGATACGCAGTATTTT.

J is TRBJ2-2 and V is TRBV19; the match to TRBD2 covers 10 bases. V trimming: 6 bases; J trimming: 7 bases; junction bases outside the gene matches: 17. This CDR3 contains 18 residues. Germline assignment: CDR1 LNHDA and CDR2 SQIVND (reference sequence). The CDR3 sequence: CASRSRGRAGGPGGELFF. As DNA, the CDR3 is TGTGCCAGTAGGAGCAGGGGGAGAGCGGGAGGGCCCGGCGGGGAGCTGTTTTTT.

J is TRBJ1-4 and V is TRBV7-2; no clear D gene. With 3 bases removed from V and 0 bases from J, the gap between germline ends came to 2 bases. CDR3 length: 13 residues. Germline loops: CDR1 SGHTA, CDR2 FQGNSA. The CDR3 DNA reads TGTGCCAGCAGCTTTACAACTAATGAAAAACTGTTTTTT. Its translation is CASSFTTNEKLFF.

The chain combines TRBV3-1 (or the pseudogene TRBV3-2) with TRBJ2-3; 8 bases line up with TRBD2. The CDR3 runs 14 residues. V dropped 6 bases and J dropped 0; count of bases not matched to a gene: 2. The germline V gene encodes CDR1 LGHDT and CDR2 YNNKEL (reference sequence). CDR3 nucleotide sequence: TGTGCCAGCAGTTTAGCGGGGAGCACAGATACGCAGTATTTT. It specifies CASSLAGSTDTQYF.

The chain couples TRBV5-1 to TRBJ1-1; D gene uncertain. The germline gives CDR1 SGHRS, CDR2 YFSETQ. This CDR3 has 15 residues. The V and J ends lost 0 bases and 1 base respectively, with 10 bases between them. Here the CDR3 reads CASSLDFQANTEAFF. CDR3 DNA: TGCGCCAGCAGCTTGGACTTCCAGGCGAACACTGAAGCTTTCTTT. Full variable domain (remainder filled in from reference TRBV5-1 and TRBJ1-1): KAGVTQTPRYLIKTRGQQVTLSCSPISGHRSVSWYQQTPGQGLQFLFEYFSETQRNKGNFPGRFSGRQFSNSRSEMNVSTLELGDSALYLCASSLDFQANTEAFFGQGTRLTVV.

This clone is a singleton in its sample. CDR3 nucleotides: TGTGCCAGCGGACTTATAAATGAGCAGTTCTTC. Translated: CASGLINEQFF. The chain has TRBV7-9 and TRBJ2-1, with D possibly being TRBD2 (5 bases). The V end was cut by 8 bases, the J end by 7 bases, with 9 bases between. The CDR3 loop spans 11 amino acids. Germline V gene lookup returns CDR1 SEHNR and CDR2 FQNEAQ (reference sequence). Based on the CDR3 plus reference TRBV7-9 and TRBJ2-1, the full variable domain is DTGVSQNPRHKITKRGQNVTFRCDPISEHNRLYWYRQTLGQGPEFLTYFQNEAQLEKSRLLSDRFSAERPKGSFSTLEIQRTEQGDSAMYLCASGLINEQFFGPGTRLTVL.

This chain uses TRBV18 with TRBJ1-1; no clear D gene. The CDR3 loop spans 14 amino acids. V lost 0 bases to trimming and J lost 5 bases, with 10 bases between them. Germline CDR1 reads KGHSH; CDR2 reads LQKENI. CDR3 DNA: TGTGCCAGCTCACCACCGTCGGGAGGGACTGAAGCTTTCTTT. This codes for CASSPPSGGTEAFF.

This clone was seen more than once but under ten times. V and J are TRBV10-3 and TRBJ2-1, with D possibly matching TRBD1 (5 bases). Between the trimmed V and J ends, which lost 0 bases and 4 bases, there was a span of 10 bases. This CDR3 comprises 15 residues. Germline CDR1 ENHRY, CDR2 SYGVKD. This CDR3 reads CAISESVRTYNEQFF. The DNA of the CDR3 is TGTGCCATCAGTGAGTCAGTCCGGACATACAATGAGCAGTTCTTC.

This rearrangement joins TRBV19 to TRBJ2-2, with D perhaps matching TRBD2 (6 bases). The CDR3 is 16 amino acids. Germline CDR1 LNHDA, CDR2 SQIVND (reference sequence). V lost 5 bases and J lost 4, with 17 bases in between. The CDR3 DNA reads TGTGCCAGTAGTCAACCTACCGGGAGACGCACCGGGGAGCTGTTTTTT. Its protein is CASSQPTGRRTGELFF.

The V gene is TRBV6-1, the J gene TRBJ2-1; TRBD2 agrees at 9 bases. CDR3 length: 14 residues. Losses at the gene ends were 3 bases for V and 9 bases for J; bases not matched to a gene: 6. CDR1 is MNHNS, CDR2 SASEGT, per germline. CDR3 sequence reads: CASSELLAGTEQFF. Written as DNA, the CDR3 is TGTGCCAGCAGTGAGTTGCTAGCGGGGACTGAGCAGTTCTTC.

The chain uses TRBV11-2 and TRBJ2-7, with D possibly being TRBD1 (6 bases). Germline loops: CDR1 SGHAT, CDR2 FQNNGV. Trimming took 4 bases from V and 0 from J, leaving 10 bases between them. The CDR3 has 14 residues. As DNA, the CDR3 is TGTGCCAGCAGCTCCGACAGGAACTCCTACGAGCAGTACTTC. It encodes CASSSDRNSYEQYF.

The CDR3 protein is CSVSLYGYTF. The CDR3 coding sequence is TGCAGCGTCTCCCTTTATGGCTACACCTTC. The V gene is TRBV29-1, the J gene TRBJ1-2; D not resolved. CDR1 SQVTM and CDR2 ANQGSEA come from the germline V gene. The ends were cut back, 6 bases at V and 5 bases at J, with 7 bases in the middle. This CDR3 spans 10 amino acids.

Here the CDR3 DNA reads TGTGCCAGCGCCCTAGGACAGGGGTTCTCACCCCTCCACTTT. Translated: CASALGQGFSPLHF. The chain carries TRBV7-8 and TRBJ1-6; TRBD1 matches 9 bases. CDR1 and CDR2 (germline): SGHVS, FQNEAQ. This CDR3 is built from 14 residues. Unmatched junction bases numbered 9, after V lost 8 bases and J lost 10 bases.

The chain carries TRBV5-1 and TRBJ2-7; D is unresolved. This CDR3 contains 12 residues. Germline V gene data show CDR1 as SGHRS and CDR2 as YFSETQ. Trimming shortened V by 0 bases and J by 7 bases, and 8 bases separated the two germline ends. CDR3 amino acids: CASSLVPTEQYF. CDR3 in DNA: TGCGCCAGCAGCTTGGTCCCTACGGAGCAGTACTTC.

The gene calls are TRBV7-9 and TRBJ1-3; D might be TRBD1 (6 bases). Germline V gene data show CDR1 as SEHNR and CDR2 as FQNEAQ (reference sequence). With 4 bases removed from V and 1 base from J, the gap between germline ends came to 14 bases. The CDR3 is 16 amino acids. CDR3 coding DNA: TGTGCCAGCAGCTCCTCCGGGGGGCTATCTGGAAACACCATATATTTT. Translating it yields CASSSSGGLSGNTIYF.

The chain joins TRBV5-1 to TRBJ2-5; D might be TRBD2 (5 bases). The CDR3 has 14 amino acids. Germline CDR1 and CDR2: SGHRS and YFSETQ. V was pared by 1 base and J by 0 bases, with 7 bases between. The CDR3 bases are TGCGCCAGCAGCTTGCGAGGGTACCAAGAGACCCAGTACTTC. Translation: CASSLRGYQETQYF.

The chain links TRBV18 to TRBJ2-3; perhaps TRBD2 as D (5 bases). CDR1 is KGHSH, CDR2 LQKENI, per germline. Deletions cut 6 bases from V and 5 bases from J, with 15 bases between. CDR3 length: 14 residues. The CDR3 sequence is CASSPLAGVDTQYF. CDR3 in DNA: TGTGCCAGCTCTCCTCTGGCGGGCGTAGATACGCAGTATTTT.

The chain employs TRBV7-6 and TRBJ2-5; 9 positions match TRBD1. The CDR3 length is 15 residues. V dropped 7 bases and J dropped 3; count of bases not matched to a gene: 9. Germline loops: CDR1 SGHVS, CDR2 FNYEAQ. As DNA, the CDR3 is TGTGCCAGCACCCGACGGACAGGGGTTGAAGAGACCCAGTACTTC. Translating it yields CASTRRTGVEETQYF.

V gene TRBV11-2 combines with J gene TRBJ2-3; 8 nucleotides match TRBD2. V shed 2 bases, J shed 7 bases, and the junction held 8 bases outside the gene matches. The germline gives CDR1 SGHAT, CDR2 FQNNGV. The CDR3 has 15 residues. The CDR3 spells CASSLRTGGPHTQYF. The CDR3 DNA follows: TGTGCCAGCAGCTTAAGGACGGGAGGGCCGCATACGCAGTATTTT.

The rearrangement links TRBV11-2 to TRBJ2-1; 12 bases line up with TRBD1. The CDR3 totals 15 residues. The V segment lost 6 bases and the J segment 6 bases; nucleotides outside the gene matches: 6. Germline assignment: CDR1 SGHAT and CDR2 FQNNGV. CDR3 loop: CASRPGTGGFNEQFF. The CDR3 DNA follows: TGTGCCAGCAGACCCGGGACAGGGGGCTTCAATGAGCAGTTCTTC. The variable domain in full, completed from reference TRBV11-2 and TRBJ2-1, reads EAGVAQSPRYKIIEKRQSVAFWCNPISGHATLYWYQQILGQGPKLLIQFQNNGVVDDSQLPKDRFSAERLKGVDSTLKIQPAKLEDSAVYLCASRPGTGGFNEQFFGPGTRLTVL.

The chain is built from TRBV5-5 and TRBJ1-2; the D gene is possibly TRBD1 (6 bases). The CDR3 covers 14 residues. From germline, CDR1 is SGHKS and CDR2 YYEKEE (reference sequence). Trimming removed 2 bases from V and 4 bases from J, with 12 bases in between. CDR3 bases: TGTGCCAGCAGCTTTGGGGGCGGAGGCTATGGCTACACCTTC. Encoded protein: CASSFGGGGYGYTF.

This sequence joins TRBV5-5 and TRBJ1-2; D possibly corresponds to TRBD1 (5 bases). CDR1 SGHKS and CDR2 YYEKEE come from the germline V gene (reference sequence). Trimming left V 3 bases short and J 4 bases short, with 7 bases between. The CDR3 totals 12 residues. CDR3: CASSSGLYGYTF. For the CDR3, the DNA is TGTGCCAGCAGCTCGGGACTCTATGGCTACACCTTC. Combining the CDR3 with reference TRBV5-5 and TRBJ1-2 gives the whole variable domain DAGVTQSPTHLIKTRGQQVTLRCSPISGHKSVSWYQQVLGQGPQFIFQYYEKEERGRGNFPDRFSARQFPNYSSELNVNALLLGDSALYLCASSSGLYGYTFGSGTRLTVV.

The J gene is TRBJ1-5, the V gene TRBV7-8; a weak D match, TRBD1 (6 bases). V dropped 6 bases and J dropped 7 bases, with 16 bases sitting between them. Germline CDR1 and CDR2: SGHVS and FQNEAQ. The CDR3 is 14 amino acids. CDR3 sequence: CASSRTDTRQPQHF. CDR3 sequence (DNA): TGTGCCAGCAGTAGGACAGATACGAGGCAGCCCCAGCATTTT.

In its sample, this clone was seen a few times. The V and J genes are TRBV5-6 and TRBJ2-7, with D tentatively TRBD1 (6 bases). Germline V lookup: CDR1 SGHDT, CDR2 YYEEEE. CDR3 length: 14 amino acids. V was clipped by 1 base and J by 1 base, with 9 bases between them. The CDR3 coding sequence is TGTGCCAGCAGCTTGCAGGGGCCATCCTACGAGCAGTACTTC. Amino acid sequence: CASSLQGPSYEQYF.

V and J are TRBV28 and TRBJ2-5; D is uncertain. Deletions cut 10 bases from V and 1 base from J, with 4 bases between. This CDR3 contains 10 residues. Germline CDR1 and CDR2: MDHEN and SYDVKM. The CDR3 region has the DNA TGTGCCACCCGCCAAGAGACCCAGTACTTC. Amino acid sequence: CATRQETQYF. Combining the CDR3 with reference TRBV28 and TRBJ2-5 gives the whole variable domain DVKVTQSSRYLVKRTGEKVFLECVQDMDHENMFWYRQDPGLGLRLIYFSYDVKMKEKGDIPEGYSVSREKKERFSLILESASTNQTSMYLCATRQETQYFGPGTRLLVL.

The chain couples TRBV7-2 to TRBJ2-3, with D possibly TRBD2 on 5 matching bases. The CDR3 totals 14 residues. Trimming took 5 bases from V and 7 from J, leaving 16 bases between them. The V gene's germline CDR1 is SGHTA and CDR2 FQGNSA. The CDR3 is CASSPEGWVYTQYF. In DNA, the CDR3 is TGTGCCAGCAGCCCAGAGGGTTGGGTGTATACGCAGTATTTT.

A few counts support this clone. The chain carries TRBV6-2 or TRBV6-3 and TRBJ2-3; TRBD2 aligns across 8 bases. Germline lookup yields CDR1 MNHEY and CDR2 SVGEGT. V was clipped by 2 bases and J by 2 bases; unmatched bases: 6. The CDR3 loop spans 16 amino acids. DNA of the CDR3: TGTGCCAGCAGTTACCTGGCGGGGGGTCTCACAGATACGCAGTATTTT. Translating it yields CASSYLAGGLTDTQYF.

The chain carries TRBV4-2 and TRBJ1-1, with 7 bases that match TRBD1. In germline, CDR1 is LGHNA, CDR2 YNFKEQ. The CDR3 is 15 amino acids. V dropped 4 bases and J dropped 1; count of bases not matched to a gene: 6. The CDR3 DNA reads as TGTGCCAGCAGCCGCCGGACAGGAACGAACACTGAAGCTTTCTTT. It translates to CASSRRTGTNTEAFF.